This T cell receptor (beta chain) was identified during a study of regulatory T cells in long-lasting Graves disease. General study points: New patients shared roughly 1,000 public clonotypes, and persistent patients shared more, with a few thousand. Persistent disease exhibited a predilection for TRBV28, TRBJ1-2 and TRBJ2-5.

Library construction for TCR beta used iRepertoire HTBI primers and Arm-PCR of CDR3 regions. MiXCR, applied by TCRdb to the multiplex PCR reads, yields one record per CDR3 protein. The sample carries 400,000 to 500,000 distinct CDR3 sequences, roughly a fifth recorded once. Germline loops: CDR1 SGHDT, CDR2 YYEEEE. The ends lost 2 bases at V and 8 bases at J; junction bases unmatched: 2. CDR3 length: 13 amino acids. Described time point: persistent/refractory GD, antithyroid drugs over 5 years with positive TRAb. Construction of the TCR library relied on RNA isolated from PBMCs. Enrollment of patients was through an endocrinology department in Xi'an, China. Notes on this clonotype: The antigen remains unidentified.

This chain links TRBV5-6 with TRBJ2-1; 9 nucleotides align to TRBD1. The sequencing used peripheral blood mononuclear cells (PBMCs), collected when the disease was refractory, from a patient treated with antithyroid drugs. This clonotype was sampled from a female donor with Graves disease. CDR3 bases: TGTGCCAGCAGCTTACAGGGGGCGGATGAGCAGTTCTTC. Protein: CASSLQGADEQFF.